In its sample, the clone carrying this T cell receptor beta chain was seen a few times. Its specificity is not known. PCR used 60 Vbeta primers and 13 Jbeta primers. Only in-frame clones appear in the TCRdb table, and some are missing; sequencing was by immunoSEQ multiplex PCR. The sample includes around 150,000 clones, approximately 73% of them seen just once. The data were obtained in a study of cytomegalovirus exposure and HLA in healthy donors. General study findings and limits: Data from an earlier analysis indicated that most TCR beta V segments were productive either about 90% or about 30% of the time.

Germline lookup yields CDR1 SNHLY and CDR2 FYNNEI. The CDR3 consists of 17 residues. The V segment lost 6 bases and the J segment 0 bases; nucleotides outside the gene matches: 12. The sample consisted of PBMCs. The chain couples TRBV2 to TRBJ2-7; 9 bases line up with TRBD1. The receptor was isolated from a human donor in good health. CDR3 protein: CASSYWPSGQGSYEQYF. In DNA, the CDR3 is TGTGCCAGCAGCTACTGGCCTTCGGGACAGGGCTCCTACGAGCAGTACTTC.